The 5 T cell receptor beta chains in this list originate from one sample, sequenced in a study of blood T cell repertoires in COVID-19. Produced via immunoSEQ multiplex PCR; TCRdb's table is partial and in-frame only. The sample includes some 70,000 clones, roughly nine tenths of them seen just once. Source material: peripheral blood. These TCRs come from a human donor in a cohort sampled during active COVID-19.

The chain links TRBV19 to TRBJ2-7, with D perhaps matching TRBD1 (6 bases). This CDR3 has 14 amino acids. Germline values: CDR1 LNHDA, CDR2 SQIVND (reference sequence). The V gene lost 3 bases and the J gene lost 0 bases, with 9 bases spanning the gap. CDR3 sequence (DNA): TGTGCCAGTAGTATCGACAGGAACTCCTACGAGCAGTACTTC. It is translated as CASSIDRNSYEQYF. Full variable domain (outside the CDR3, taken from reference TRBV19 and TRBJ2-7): DGGITQSPKYLFRKEGQNVTLSCEQNLNHDAMYWYRQDPGQGLRLIYYSQIVNDFQKGDIAEGYSVSREKKESFPLTVTSAQKNPTAFYLCASSIDRNSYEQYFGPGTRLTVT.

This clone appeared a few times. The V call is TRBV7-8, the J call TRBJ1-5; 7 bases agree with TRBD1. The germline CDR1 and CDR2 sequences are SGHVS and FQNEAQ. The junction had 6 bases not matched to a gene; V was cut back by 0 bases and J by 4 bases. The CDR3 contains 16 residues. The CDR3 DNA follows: TGTGCCAGCAGCTTAGCCCAGAGGGGGCGGAATCAGCCCCAGCATTTT. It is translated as CASSLAQRGRNQPQHF.

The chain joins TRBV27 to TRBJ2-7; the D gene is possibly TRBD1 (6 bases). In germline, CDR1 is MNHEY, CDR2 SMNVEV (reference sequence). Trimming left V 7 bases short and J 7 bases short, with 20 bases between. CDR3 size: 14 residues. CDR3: CASTPRPQGHEQYF. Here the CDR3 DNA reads TGTGCCAGCACCCCCCGCCCCCAGGGACATGAGCAGTACTTC.

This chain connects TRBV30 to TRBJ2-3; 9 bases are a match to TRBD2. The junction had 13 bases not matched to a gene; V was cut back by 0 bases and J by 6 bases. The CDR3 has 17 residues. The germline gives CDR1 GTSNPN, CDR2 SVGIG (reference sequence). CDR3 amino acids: CAWSVGLTSGKRDTQYF. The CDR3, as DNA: TGTGCCTGGAGTGTCGGTCTGACTAGCGGTAAGAGGGATACGCAGTATTTT.

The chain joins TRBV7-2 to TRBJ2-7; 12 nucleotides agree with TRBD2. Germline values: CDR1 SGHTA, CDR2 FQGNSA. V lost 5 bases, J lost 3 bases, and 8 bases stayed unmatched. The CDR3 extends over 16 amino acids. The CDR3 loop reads CASSPYSSGGDYEQYF. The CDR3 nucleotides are TGTGCCAGCAGCCCCTACTCTAGCGGGGGGGACTACGAGCAGTACTTC.